Listed below are T cell receptor beta chains from one sample, sequenced in a study of long-term antiretroviral therapy in people with HIV. TCRdb's table, derived via immunoSEQ multiplex PCR, lists solely in-frame clones and lacks some. The sample carries 20,000 to 30,000 clones, around four fifths recorded once. Sample: unsorted PBMCs, taken 3 years after starting antiretroviral therapy. The origin of the receptors is a man aged 18-30 years with HIV. CDR3s include the opening cysteine and the closing phenylalanine or tryptophan. A D gene is named only where the DNA matches it firmly. Clone size is stated in some rows and not others, as once, few, many or a class when expanded.

TRBV28	13	-	TRBJ2-1	TRBD1	CASSGQGNNEQFF	TGTGCCAGCTCGGGACAGGGGAACAATGAGCAGTTCTTC
TRBV11-1	15	-	TRBJ1-2	TRBD1	CASSSASGGISGYTF	TGTGCCAGCAGCTCGGCCTCAGGGGGGATAAGCGGCTACACCTTC
TRBV10-3	14	-	TRBJ1-1	-	CAISDPNPKDEAFF	TGTGCCATCAGTGACCCTAATCCGAAAGATGAAGCTTTCTTT
TRBV9	16	few	TRBJ2-2	TRBD1	CASSVASGTGIGELFF	TGTGCCAGCAGCGTAGCATCCGGGACAGGTATCGGGGAGCTGTTTTTT
TRBV7-9	16	-	TRBJ2-3	-	CASSLVGGPSTDTQYF	TGTGCCAGCAGCTTAGTCGGGGGGCCTAGCACAGATACGCAGTATTTT
TRBV28	15	-	TRBJ1-2	-	CASRLGGWQRYGYTF	TGTGCCAGCAGACTTGGTGGGTGGCAGCGCTATGGCTACACCTTC
TRBV29-1	15	-	TRBJ2-3	-	CSVEPKGGSTDTQYF	TGCAGCGTTGAACCGAAGGGGGGGAGCACAGATACGCAGTATTTT
TRBV9	15	-	TRBJ1-3	-	CASSVGPAAGNTIYF	TGTGCCAGCAGCGTAGGCCCGGCGGCAGGAAACACCATATATTTT
TRBV11-2	12	-	TRBJ2-3	-	CASTLPPDTQYF	TGTGCCAGCACCCTTCCCCCGGATACGCAGTATTTT
TRBV27	14	-	TRBJ1-5	TRBD1	CASSPGTGNQPQHF	TGTGCCAGCAGTCCCGGGACAGGGAATCAGCCCCAGCATTTT
TRBV19	15	few	TRBJ2-7	TRBD1	CASSIKLQGAYEQYF	TGTGCCAGTAGTATTAAGTTACAGGGGGCCTACGAGCAGTACTTC
TRBV7-9	14	-	TRBJ2-5	-	CASSLGTSRETQYF	TGTGCCAGCAGCTTAGGGACATCGCGAGAGACCCAGTACTTC
TRBV6-1	13	-	TRBJ1-2	TRBD1	CASRTTGNYGYTF	TGTGCCAGCAGAACGACAGGGAACTATGGCTACACCTTC
TRBV10-3	15	once	TRBJ1-5	TRBD1	CAISEGTGRNQPQHF	TGTGCCATCAGTGAGGGGACAGGACGAAATCAGCCCCAGCATTTT
TRBV7-2	13	-	TRBJ2-4	-	CASSTGQKTIQYF	TGTGCCAGCAGCACTGGACAGAAGACCATTCAGTACTTC
TRBV27	19	-	TRBJ1-5	-	CASSSLGAISAGRNQPQHF	TGTGCCAGCAGTTCTCTAGGAGCCATATCGGCCGGGCGCAATCAGCCCCAGCATTTT
TRBV7-3	14	-	TRBJ1-1	TRBD1	CASSPRAGGTEAFF	TGTGCCAGCAGCCCTAGGGCAGGGGGCACTGAAGCTTTCTTT
TRBV13	16	-	TRBJ2-7	TRBD2	CASSPYGLAGPYEQYF	TGTGCCAGCAGCCCTTATGGACTAGCGGGCCCCTACGAGCAGTACTTC
TRBV7-3	15	-	TRBJ2-1	TRBD2	CASSLASGGGDEQFF	TGTGCCAGCAGCTTAGCTAGCGGGGGGGGTGATGAGCAGTTCTTC
TRBV5-1	14	-	TRBJ1-2	-	CASSLLGLDYGYTF	TGCGCCAGCAGCTTGTTAGGCTTGGACTATGGCTACACCTTC
TRBV9	15	once	TRBJ1-6	TRBD1	CASSSGTGGSSPLHF	TGTGCCAGCAGCTCCGGGACAGGGGGCAGTTCACCCCTCCACTTT
TRBV18	15	-	TRBJ2-1	-	CASTLTEPHYNEQFF	TGTGCCAGCACCCTGACAGAGCCACACTACAATGAGCAGTTCTTC
TRBV19	14	once	TRBJ1-1	-	CASSIEGAETEAFF	TGTGCCAGTAGTATAGAGGGGGCAGAGACTGAAGCTTTCTTT
TRBV15	15	-	TRBJ2-2	-	CATSIPTGQHGELFF	TGTGCCACCAGCATCCCTACCGGGCAGCACGGGGAGCTGTTTTTT
TRBV19	13	-	TRBJ1-2	-	CASSIQFTYGYTF	TGTGCCAGTAGTATTCAGTTCACCTATGGCTACACCTTC
TRBV18	13	-	TRBJ1-1	-	CASFNLWNTEAFF	TGTGCCAGCTTCAACCTCTGGAACACTGAAGCTTTCTTT
TRBV10-3	15	-	TRBJ1-5	-	CAISTQTGSNQPQHF	TGTGCCATCAGCACCCAGACTGGAAGTAACCAGCCCCAGCATTTT
TRBV28	16	-	TRBJ1-4	-	CASRPTNGGYDEKLFF	TGTGCCAGCAGGCCAACAAATGGCGGCTACGATGAAAAACTGTTTTTT
TRBV6-5	12	-	TRBJ1-1	-	CASRSSTLEAFF	TGTGCCAGCAGATCCTCGACATTGGAAGCTTTCTTT
TRBV6-6	12	-	TRBJ2-5	-	CASSFLTTREYF	TGTGCCAGCAGTTTTTTAACGACGAGGGAGTACTTC
TRBV20-1	11	-	TRBJ1-2	-	CSARSIYGYTF	TGCAGTGCTAGGTCAATCTATGGCTACACCTTC
TRBV6-1	15	-	TRBJ1-2	-	CASSETPPGRGGYTF	TGTGCCAGCAGTGAAACCCCGCCCGGGCGCGGTGGCTACACCTTC
TRBV2	14	-	TRBJ2-5	-	CASSEGTQQETQYF	TGTGCCAGCAGTGAAGGGACACAGCAAGAGACCCAGTACTTC
TRBV5-1	14	-	TRBJ1-1	-	CASSPGGQNTEAFF	TGCGCCAGCAGCCCCGGAGGCCAGAACACTGAAGCTTTCTTT
TRBV5-1	13	-	TRBJ1-1	-	CASSLAGNTEAFF	TGCGCCAGCAGCTTGGCAGGGAACACTGAAGCTTTCTTT
TRBV7-9	18	-	TRBJ1-6	-	CASSLPPGSGVYNSPLHF	TGTGCCAGCAGCTTGCCCCCCGGGTCAGGCGTGTATAATTCACCCCTCCACTTT
TRBV5-1	16	-	TRBJ1-3	-	CASSLAGPGRSNTIYF	TGCGCCAGCAGCTTGGCCGGCCCCGGGAGGTCAAACACCATATATTTT
TRBV10-3	15	-	TRBJ2-7	-	CAIAPRAGDSYEQYF	TGTGCCATCGCCCCTCGGGCAGGGGATTCCTACGAGCAGTACTTC
TRBV5-6	15	-	TRBJ2-1	TRBD2	CASSSPGLAKNEQFF	TGTGCCAGCAGCTCTCCGGGACTAGCGAAAAATGAGCAGTTCTTC
TRBV18	16	-	TRBJ2-1	TRBD1	CASSPISQGSYNEQFF	TGTGCCAGCTCACCAATATCACAGGGGTCCTACAATGAGCAGTTCTTC
TRBV30	13	-	TRBJ1-5	-	CAWRQDSNQPQHF	TGTGCCTGGAGACAGGATAGCAATCAGCCCCAGCATTTT
TRBV10-3	14	few	TRBJ1-2	-	CAISESGVNYGYTF	TGTGCCATCAGTGAGTCAGGTGTTAACTATGGCTACACCTTC
TRBV7-8	15	-	TRBJ2-3	TRBD2	CASSLVARGADTQYF	TGTGCCAGCAGCTTAGTGGCCCGGGGGGCAGATACGCAGTATTTT
TRBV4-1	18	-	TRBJ2-6	-	CASSHLVGGFSGANVLTF	TGCGCCAGCAGCCACTTGGTGGGGGGATTCTCTGGGGCCAACGTCCTGACTTTC
TRBV18	14	-	TRBJ1-1	TRBD1	CASSPNRGNTEAFF	TGTGCCAGCTCACCAAACAGGGGGAACACTGAAGCTTTCTTT